The 12 T cell receptor beta chains below come from one sample, sequenced in a study of molecular identifiers for immune sequencing clone quantification. TCRdb reanalysed the PCR reads using MiXCR and keeps one entry per CDR3 protein. The sample carries about half a million distinct CDR3 sequences, 25% recorded once. Material: naive CD8+ T cells from blood, with Jurkat cell RNA spiked in. Subset described: FACS-sorted CD8+CD4-CCR7+CD45RA+ naive T cells. The receptors here all came from a human donor in good health. Some libraries in this study had Jurkat cell RNA spiked in.

This clonotype was detected a few times. V gene TRBV10-3 combines with J gene TRBJ2-5; 10 bases fit TRBD1. V shed 5 bases and J 5 bases; nucleotides not matched to a gene: 5. Looked up from germline, CDR1 is ENHRY and CDR2 is SYGVKD. The CDR3 consists of 14 residues. The CDR3 coding sequence is TGTGCCATCAGTCCCGACAGGGGGCTGGAGACCCAGTACTTC. Protein product: CAISPDRGLETQYF.

In its sample, this clonotype was seen a few times. The rearrangement uses TRBV5-8 and TRBJ1-3; 9 positions match TRBD1. The J segment lost 3 bases and the V segment lost 4 bases, leaving 5 bases of the junction unmatched. This CDR3 comprises 15 residues. Germline CDR1 is SGHTS and CDR2 is YDEGEE. The CDR3 reads CASSIGTGFGNTIYF. The DNA for the CDR3 is TGTGCCAGCAGCATAGGGACAGGGTTTGGAAACACCATATATTTT.

This clonotype was seen repeatedly, ten times or more. This chain links TRBV7-6 with TRBJ2-1, with 7 bases fitting TRBD2. The ends lost 1 base at V and 13 bases at J; junction bases unmatched: 7. From germline, CDR1 is SGHVS and CDR2 FNYEAQ. The CDR3 sequence is 13 residues long. The CDR3 sequence: CASSLETGLDQFF. Written as DNA, the CDR3 is TGTGCCAGCAGCTTAGAGACCGGACTAGATCAGTTCTTC.

This clonotype was seen at least ten times. The chain employs TRBV28 and TRBJ2-3; TRBD1 matches 7 bases. J was trimmed by 10 bases and V by 3 bases; bases with no gene match: 10. The CDR3 has 14 residues. CDR1 is MDHEN and CDR2 is SYDVKM in the germline V gene. The CDR3 sequence is CASSFGVSGTAQYF. The CDR3 DNA reads TGTGCCAGCAGTTTCGGGGTATCTGGGACAGCGCAGTATTTT.

As to this clonotype: A much more abundant neighbour one base away suggests this may be a read error. V is TRBV7-9 and J is TRBJ1-1; D is ambiguous. The germline CDR1 and CDR2 sequences are SEHNR and FQNEAQ (reference sequence). The CDR3 loop spans 15 amino acids. The CDR3 DNA reads as TGTGCCAGCAGCTTAGGGCTGGGATTGCACACTGAAGCTTCCTTT. Translation: CASSLGLGLHTEASF.

This clonotype showed up many times. The J gene is TRBJ2-7, the V gene TRBV7-9; D possibly corresponds to TRBD1 (5 bases). Trimming removed 8 bases from V and 4 bases from J, with 15 bases in between. The length of the CDR3 is 13 residues. Germline V CDR1 and CDR2: SEHNR, FQNEAQ (reference sequence). The CDR3 DNA is TGTGCCAGCGCCGCAGGGTTCGCTTACGAGCAGTACTTC. It yields the protein CASAAGFAYEQYF.

This clonotype occurred many times. J is TRBJ2-7 and V is TRBV7-9, with D possibly being TRBD2 (6 bases). Trimming pared 4 bases from V and 4 bases from J, leaving 20 bases between. CDR3 size: 16 residues. Germline V gene lookup returns CDR1 SEHNR and CDR2 FQNEAQ (reference sequence). The CDR3 reads CASSSTSGGRGYEQYF. Here the CDR3 DNA reads TGTGCCAGCAGCTCGACCTCCGGGGGACGGGGGTACGAGCAGTACTTC.

This clonotype was recorded a few times. The J gene is TRBJ2-4, the V gene TRBV7-6; D uncertain. This CDR3 region has 14 residues. Per the germline V gene, CDR1 is SGHVS and CDR2 is FNYEAQ. Trimming removed 1 base at V and 6 bases at J, with 10 bases between. The CDR3 is CASSLGSNLNIQYF. As DNA, the CDR3 is TGTGCCAGCAGCTTAGGCAGTAACTTAAACATTCAGTACTTC.

This clonotype was recorded at least ten times. The chain joins TRBV4-3 to TRBJ2-7, with D possibly being TRBD2 (5 bases). CDR3 length equals 14 residues. From germline, CDR1 is LGHNA and CDR2 YSLEER. Deletions cut 3 bases from V and 2 bases from J, with 11 bases between. CDR3: CASSHRGLAYEQYF. The CDR3 region has the DNA TGCGCCAGCAGCCATCGAGGACTTGCCTACGAGCAGTACTTC.

This clonotype was seen a few times. The chain has TRBV4-3 and TRBJ1-1; 10 bases line up with TRBD1. With V trimmed by 1 base and J by 7 bases, 6 bases remained unmatched. The CDR3 has 15 residues. CDR1 and CDR2 from the germline V gene are LGHNA and YSLEER. The CDR3 is CASSQVRWDRGEAFF. The CDR3 nucleotides read TGCGCCAGCAGCCAAGTAAGGTGGGACAGGGGTGAAGCTTTCTTT.

This clonotype was detected only a few times. The chain recombines TRBV10-3 with TRBJ1-5; D not resolved. CDR1 and CDR2 from the germline V gene are ENHRY and SYGVKD. Trimming pared 4 bases from V and 5 bases from J, leaving 12 bases between. The CDR3 contains 14 residues. The CDR3 bases are TGTGCCATCAGTGTTACCGGGTTTGATCAGCCCCAGCATTTT. Amino acid sequence: CAISVTGFDQPQHF.

This CDR3 reads CASSFWGDRSVNSPLHF. The CDR3 DNA reads TGTGCCAGCAGTTTCTGGGGGGACCGGTCCGTTAATTCACCCCTCCACTTT. The rearrangement joins TRBV27 to TRBJ1-6, with D possibly being TRBD1 (5 bases). Trimming pared 3 bases from V and 6 bases from J, leaving 18 bases between. CDR1 and CDR2 from the germline V gene are MNHEY and SMNVEV (reference sequence). CDR3 size: 17 residues.